The 19 T cell receptor beta chains below were found in one sample sequenced in a study of OX40 agonist ivuxolimab in advanced cancers. TCRdb's table, derived via immunoSEQ multiplex PCR, lists solely in-frame clones and lacks some. The sample shows roughly 80,000 clones, over 80% of them seen only once. The source material was CD4+ or CD8+ T cells sorted from blood, sampled in a trial of the OX40 agonist ivuxolimab. These receptors were obtained from an adult with an advanced solid tumor such as melanoma, head and neck, liver or kidney cancer.

This chain uses TRBV7-2 with TRBJ2-3; 7 bases agree with TRBD1. From germline, CDR1 is SGHTA and CDR2 FQGNSA. The CDR3 consists of 14 residues. Unmatched junction bases numbered 7, after V lost 8 bases and J lost 2 bases. The CDR3 reads CASRQQGPTDTQYF. In DNA, the CDR3 is TGTGCCAGCCGGCAACAGGGGCCCACAGATACGCAGTATTTT.

The V call is TRBV27, the J call TRBJ2-1; 10 positions match TRBD1. The CDR3 has 15 amino acids. V lost 9 bases to trimming and J lost 4 bases; unmatched junction nucleotides: 9. CDR1 MNHEY and CDR2 SMNVEV come from the germline V gene (reference sequence). CDR3 nucleotides: TGTGCCAGTCGAACCGGGACAGGGGCATACAATGAGCAGTTCTTC. Its translation: CASRTGTGAYNEQFF.

This clone occurred once. The genes are TRBV29-1 and TRBJ2-7; no clear D. CDR3 length: 13 amino acids. V was trimmed by 4 bases and J by 0 bases, leaving 10 bases between them. Germline-derived CDR1 and CDR2 are SQVTM and ANQGSEA. CDR3 in amino acids: CSVVTVSSYEQYF. The CDR3 region has the DNA TGCAGCGTTGTAACTGTAAGCTCCTACGAGCAGTACTTC.

The table lists this clone with a count of one. This chain joins TRBV19 and TRBJ2-1, with a weak D call TRBD2 (6 bases). The CDR3 spans 15 residues. Trimming left V 4 bases short and J 8 bases short, with 18 bases between. Germline V lookup: CDR1 LNHDA, CDR2 SQIVND (reference sequence). The CDR3 spells CASSTGGTAAYEQFF. For the CDR3, the DNA is TGTGCCAGTAGTACCGGAGGGACGGCCGCGTATGAGCAGTTCTTC.

The chain carries TRBV5-1 and TRBJ2-1; tentatively, D is TRBD1 (6 bases). Germline V gene lookup returns CDR1 SGHRS and CDR2 YFSETQ. The CDR3 has 14 residues. V was clipped by 5 bases and J by 4 bases, with 13 bases between them. The CDR3 bases are TGCGCCAGCAGAACAGGGAGAATTTACAATGAGCAGTTCTTC. Translation: CASRTGRIYNEQFF.

The chain recombines TRBV19 with TRBJ2-7, with D tentatively TRBD1 or TRBD2 (7 bases each). The CDR3 contains 13 residues. V was trimmed by 4 bases and J by 6 bases, leaving 13 bases between them. Germline V gene sequence: CDR1 LNHDA, CDR2 SQIVND (reference sequence). CDR3 residues: CASSKQGRAEQYF. CDR3 DNA sequence: TGTGCCAGTAGTAAACAGGGGAGGGCCGAGCAGTACTTC.

V is TRBV28 and J is TRBJ1-2; D gene uncertain. The length of the CDR3 is 15 residues. Germline V gene lookup returns CDR1 MDHEN and CDR2 SYDVKM. V was cut by 3 bases and J by 6 bases, with 17 bases left in between. As DNA, the CDR3 is TGTGCCAGCAGTTTTGGCCTCCAGGCTTGGGATGGCTACACCTTC. Residues: CASSFGLQAWDGYTF.

The chain couples TRBV18 to TRBJ1-6, with 9 nucleotides matching TRBD1. Germline V gene lookup returns CDR1 KGHSH and CDR2 LQKENI. The CDR3 spans 14 residues. V shed 3 bases and J 7 bases; nucleotides not matched to a gene: 1. For the CDR3, the DNA is TGTGCCAGCTCACCGACAGGGGGGAATTCACCCCTCCACTTT. Amino acids: CASSPTGGNSPLHF. The complete variable domain, with remaining parts taken from reference TRBV18 and TRBJ1-6, reads NAGVMQNPRHLVRRRGQEARLRCSPMKGHSHVYWYRQLPEEGLKFMVYLQKENIIDESGMPKERFSAEFPKEGPSILRIQQVVRGDSAAYFCASSPTGGNSPLHFGNGTRLTVT.

The rearrangement links TRBV6-1 to TRBJ2-7; either TRBD1 or TRBD2 may fit D (5 bases each). Germline CDR1 is MNHNS and CDR2 is SASEGT. Trimming left V 4 bases short and J 7 bases short, with 17 bases between. CDR3 length: 14 residues. The DNA of the CDR3 is TGTGCCAGCAGTGGGGACGGATCTTCTCAAGAGCAGTACTTC. This gives the protein CASSGDGSSQEQYF.

CDR3 DNA sequence: TGTGCCAGCAGCTTAGGGGGGACAGGGGGCTACGAGCAGTACTTC. Residues: CASSLGGTGGYEQYF. The chain employs TRBV11-3 and TRBJ2-7, with TRBD1 identical over 11 bases. CDR1 and CDR2 (germline): SGHNT, YENEEA. The CDR3 totals 15 residues. With 1 base clipped from V and 3 bases from J, the junction kept 2 bases outside the gene matches.

The chain links TRBV5-4 to TRBJ2-5, with a tentative D call TRBD2 (5 bases). V was trimmed by 1 base and J by 5 bases, leaving 9 bases between them. Germline V gene data show CDR1 as SGHNT and CDR2 as YYREEE (reference sequence). This CDR3 is 13 amino acids long. The CDR3 DNA follows: TGTGCCAGCAGCTTGTCCGGGGTTGAGACCCAGTACTTC. Its translation: CASSLSGVETQYF. Full variable domain (missing parts from reference TRBV5-4 and TRBJ2-5): ETGVTQSPTHLIKTRGQQVTLRCSSQSGHNTVSWYQQALGQGPQFIFQYYREEENGRGNFPPRFSGLQFPNYSSELNVNALELDDSALYLCASSLSGVETQYFGPGTRLLVL.

V is TRBV4-1 and J is TRBJ1-2; no clear D gene. This CDR3 comprises 14 residues. Trimming took off 2 bases at V and 6 bases at J, with 13 bases between the two ends. From germline, CDR1 is MGHRA and CDR2 YSYEKL. The CDR3 reads CASSQNPSIDGYTF. The CDR3 DNA sequence: TGCGCCAGCAGCCAAAACCCCTCGATAGATGGCTACACCTTC.

This chain connects TRBV18 to TRBJ1-1; TRBD1 might be the D (5 bases). The V gene lost 1 base and the J gene lost 1 base, with 16 bases spanning the gap. Germline CDR1 KGHSH, CDR2 LQKENI. The CDR3 loop spans 17 amino acids. CDR3 sequence (DNA): TGTGCCAGCTCACCACGAGTAGGACAATCCCAGAACACTGAAGCTTTCTTT. This translates into CASSPRVGQSQNTEAFF.

V is TRBV18 and J is TRBJ1-5, with D possibly matching TRBD1 (5 bases). Per the germline V gene, CDR1 is KGHSH and CDR2 is LQKENI. The CDR3 runs 14 residues. The V gene lost 2 bases and the J gene lost 1 base, with 6 bases spanning the gap. The DNA for the CDR3 is TGTGCCAGCTCACCAGGGGGAAGCAATCAGCCCCAGCATTTT. Translation: CASSPGGSNQPQHF.

This clone occurred once. The rearrangement uses TRBV2 and TRBJ2-7; TRBD1 aligns across 8 bases. The V and J ends lost 8 bases and 6 bases, in that order; junction bases with no gene match: 9. The CDR3 consists of 13 residues. Per germline, CDR1 SNHLY and CDR2 FYNNEI. The CDR3 nucleotides are TGTGCCAGCTTGGACAGGGAACTCGGCGAGCAGTACTTC. This gives the protein CASLDRELGEQYF.

The chain combines TRBV5-1 with TRBJ2-1; 7 positions match TRBD2. Germline CDR1 SGHRS, CDR2 YFSETQ. The trim removed 6 bases at V and 9 bases at J, leaving 12 bases unmatched. The CDR3 covers 14 residues. CDR3 DNA: TGCGCCAGCATCCCGACTAGCTATGGCGGTGAGCAGTTCTTC. It codes for CASIPTSYGGEQFF.

The genes are TRBV6-1 and TRBJ2-2, with TRBD1 as a possible D gene (6 bases). CDR3 length: 14 residues. V lost 6 bases, J lost 5 bases, and 13 bases lay in between. Germline-derived CDR1 and CDR2 are MNHNS and SASEGT. CDR3 amino acids: CASRNTGHTGELFF. The CDR3 DNA follows: TGTGCCAGCAGGAACACAGGGCATACCGGGGAGCTGTTTTTT.

This chain uses TRBV6-5 with TRBJ1-1; D perhaps matches TRBD1 (5 bases). This CDR3 has 14 amino acids. Germline V gene data show CDR1 as MNHEY and CDR2 as SVGAGI. The V gene lost 6 bases and the J gene lost 0 bases, with 11 bases spanning the gap. CDR3 residues: CASRIDRMNTEAFF. The DNA for the CDR3 is TGTGCCAGCAGAATAGACAGAATGAACACTGAAGCTTTCTTT.

This clone was seen just once. The chain has TRBV5-1 and TRBJ2-3; TRBD2 aligns across 8 bases. With 0 bases clipped from V and 6 bases from J, the junction kept 3 bases outside the gene matches. There are 14 residues in the CDR3. Germline V gene sequence: CDR1 SGHRS, CDR2 YFSETQ. The CDR3 is CASSLVLAEDTQYF. In DNA form, the CDR3 reads TGCGCCAGCAGCTTGGTACTAGCGGAGGATACGCAGTATTTT.